The 25 T cell receptor beta chains listed next were all sequenced from one sample in a study of shared clonotypes between healthy human individuals. The table came from immunoSEQ multiplex PCR; TCRdb's copy has only in-frame clones and leaves some out. The sample has around 610,000 clones; approximately 96% are singletons. Positive CCR7 selection of CD45RO-negative cells yielded the naive CD8 cells, and terminally differentiated effector memory CD45RA+ cells were excluded. Specimen: naive CD8+ T cells sorted from blood. These receptors all come from a woman aged 25 to 39 in good health.

The chain links TRBV28 to TRBJ2-7; D may be TRBD1 or TRBD2 (5 bases each). This CDR3 contains 11 residues. Between the trimmed V and J ends, which lost 5 bases and 12 bases, there was a span of 14 bases. Germline V CDR1 and CDR2: MDHEN, SYDVKM. Written as DNA, the CDR3 is TGTGCCAGCAGTACCGGGACCCCGCGGTACTTC. Its protein product is CASSTGTPRYF.

V and J are TRBV7-9 and TRBJ2-2; D not certain. The CDR3 spans 15 residues. V dropped 5 bases and J dropped 7 bases, with 17 bases sitting between them. The germline V gene encodes CDR1 SEHNR and CDR2 FQNEAQ (reference sequence). The CDR3 nucleotides are TGTGCCAGCAGCCCCAGCGTGAGTCCCAGCGGGGAGCTGTTTTTT. Translated, it gives CASSPSVSPSGELFF.

This clone occurred once. Other DNA sequences from this sample encode an identical CDR3 as well. The genes are TRBV27 and TRBJ2-2; D not resolved. Germline V gene sequence: CDR1 MNHEY, CDR2 SMNVEV (reference sequence). The V end lost 3 bases, the J end lost 1 base, and 3 bases lay between the germline ends. This CDR3 contains 13 residues. CDR3 region: CASSFRNTGELFF. CDR3 coding DNA: TGTGCCAGCAGTTTCAGGAACACCGGGGAGCTGTTTTTT.

The chain couples TRBV7-6 to TRBJ2-7; maybe TRBD1 (6 bases). The CDR3 length is 15 residues. CDR1 and CDR2 (germline): SGHVS, FNYEAQ. Deletions cut 1 base from V and 4 bases from J, with 14 bases between. As DNA, the CDR3 is TGTGCCAGCAGCTTAGGGGGTCAGGGGAGTTACGAGCAGTACTTC. This codes for CASSLGGQGSYEQYF.

The V call is TRBV7-3, the J call TRBJ2-3, with 12 bases that match TRBD2. V shed 5 bases, J shed 5 bases, and the junction held 8 bases outside the gene matches. Per germline, CDR1 SGHTA and CDR2 FQGTGA. The CDR3 runs 16 residues. CDR3 bases: TGTGCCAGCAGCGAGGGACTAGCGGGCCTCCGAGATACGCAGTATTTT. Residues: CASSEGLAGLRDTQYF.

The chain recombines TRBV27 with TRBJ2-7; D tentatively fits TRBD1 or TRBD2 (5 bases each). Trimming stripped 6 bases from V and 3 bases from J, with 12 bases between. CDR1 is MNHEY and CDR2 is SMNVEV in the germline V gene (reference sequence). The CDR3 runs 13 residues. The CDR3 region is CASRGTNDYEQYF. CDR3 bases: TGTGCCAGCAGAGGGACCAACGACTACGAGCAGTACTTC.

The chain links TRBV25-1 to TRBJ1-1, with TRBD1 matching over 8 bases. This CDR3 contains 17 residues. Unmatched junction bases numbered 11, after V lost 1 base and J lost 4 bases. Germline assignment: CDR1 MGHDK and CDR2 SYGVNS. The CDR3 coding sequence is TGTGCCAGCAGTGAATTCGGGCAGGGGGCGCCGGGCACTGAAGCTTTCTTT. Its protein is CASSEFGQGAPGTEAFF.

The rearrangement joins TRBV2 to TRBJ2-5; weak D call: TRBD1 (5 bases). Germline loops: CDR1 SNHLY, CDR2 FYNNEI. CDR3 length equals 11 residues. Trimming took off 7 bases at V and 4 bases at J, with 7 bases between the two ends. CDR3: CASIGAETQYF. The CDR3 DNA is TGTGCCAGCATTGGGGCAGAGACCCAGTACTTC.

V and J are TRBV28 and TRBJ2-7, with D possibly TRBD2 on 5 matching bases. Germline values: CDR1 MDHEN, CDR2 SYDVKM. The CDR3 has 17 residues. V was shortened by 3 bases and J by 0 bases, with 18 bases between the two germline ends. The CDR3 DNA reads as TGTGCCAGCAGTTTTCTAGATACAGCGGAGAGCTCCTACGAGCAGTACTTC. Translation: CASSFLDTAESSYEQYF.

The chain carries TRBV23-1 and TRBJ2-2; no firm D call. TRBV23-1 is classed as an ORF, of uncertain function. Deletions cut 0 bases from V and 3 bases from J, with 11 bases between. The CDR3 is 16 residues long. The CDR3 DNA sequence: TGCGCCAGCAGTCAATCGGAAGTAGGGTACACCGGGGAGCTGTTTTTT. This sequence encodes CASSQSEVGYTGELFF.

This clone was picked up one time. The V and J genes are TRBV28 and TRBJ1-2; the match to TRBD1 covers 8 bases. CDR1 is MDHEN and CDR2 is SYDVKM in the germline V gene. The CDR3 is made up of 15 amino acids. J was trimmed by 4 bases and V by 1 base; bases with no gene match: 5. CDR3 residues: CASSLFHRGFYGYTF. Written as DNA, the CDR3 is TGTGCCAGCAGTTTATTCCACAGGGGGTTCTATGGCTACACCTTC.

The chain carries TRBV5-1 and TRBJ2-2, with 13 bases identical to TRBD2. The J segment lost 5 bases and the V segment lost 4 bases, leaving 8 bases of the junction unmatched. The CDR3 contains 17 residues. In germline, CDR1 is SGHRS, CDR2 YFSETQ. The CDR3 DNA follows: TGCGCCAGCAGCATTCCGGGACTAGCGGGAAGGACCGGGGAGCTGTTTTTT. Protein: CASSIPGLAGRTGELFF. The full variable domain, completed using reference TRBV5-1 and TRBJ2-2, is KAGVTQTPRYLIKTRGQQVTLSCSPISGHRSVSWYQQTPGQGLQFLFEYFSETQRNKGNFPGRFSGRQFSNSRSEMNVSTLELGDSALYLCASSIPGLAGRTGELFFGEGSRLTVL.

A note on this clone: The same CDR3 is also encoded by other DNA sequences in this sample. The chain carries TRBV5-6 and TRBJ1-2; 7 bases align to TRBD1. In germline, CDR1 is SGHDT, CDR2 YYEEEE. The CDR3 runs 13 residues. V trimming: 4 bases; J trimming: 2 bases; junction bases outside the gene matches: 2. The DNA of the CDR3 is TGTGCCAGCAGCCTGGGACAGAACTATGGCTACACCTTC. This gives the protein CASSLGQNYGYTF.

V is TRBV29-1 and J is TRBJ2-1; possibly TRBD1 for D (6 bases). V lost 3 bases, J lost 5 bases, and 20 bases lay in between. This CDR3 is 16 amino acids long. The V gene's germline CDR1 is SQVTM and CDR2 ANQGSEA. The CDR3 here is CSVEGAFRRSNNEQFF. Here the CDR3 DNA reads TGCAGCGTTGAGGGGGCCTTTAGACGGTCCAACAATGAGCAGTTCTTC.

The chain carries TRBV28 and TRBJ2-1, with D maybe TRBD2 (5 bases). With 6 bases removed from V and 2 bases from J, the gap between germline ends came to 14 bases. Germline CDR1 and CDR2: MDHEN and SYDVKM. This CDR3 is 15 amino acids long. The CDR3 DNA is TGTGCCAGCAGCGGACTTACTGGTGCCTACAATGAGCAGTTCTTC. Residues: CASSGLTGAYNEQFF.

This clone was detected once. The chain couples TRBV5-1 to TRBJ2-1, with D maybe TRBD1 (5 bases). The germline CDR1 and CDR2 sequences are SGHRS and YFSETQ. Trimming took 6 bases from V and 0 from J, leaving 13 bases between them. The CDR3 has 15 residues. As DNA, the CDR3 is TGCGCCAGCACATGGGCCACAGGCTCCTACAATGAGCAGTTCTTC. Residues: CASTWATGSYNEQFF.

This clone showed up just once. The CDR3 region has the DNA TGTGCCAGCAGTATTTTTGTGACAGGGGGTAATGAAAAACTGTTTTTT. This encodes CASSIFVTGGNEKLFF. The rearrangement joins TRBV28 to TRBJ1-4; 9 bases align to TRBD1. This CDR3 has 16 residues. J was trimmed by 4 bases and V by 5 bases; bases with no gene match: 8. Germline V gene data show CDR1 as MDHEN and CDR2 as SYDVKM. Combining the CDR3 with reference TRBV28 and TRBJ1-4 gives the whole variable domain DVKVTQSSRYLVKRTGEKVFLECVQDMDHENMFWYRQDPGLGLRLIYFSYDVKMKEKGDIPEGYSVSREKKERFSLILESASTNQTSMYLCASSIFVTGGNEKLFFGSGTQLSVL.

The J gene is TRBJ2-6, the V gene TRBV30; the match to TRBD2 covers 7 bases. Germline CDR1 is GTSNPN and CDR2 is SVGIG (reference sequence). The CDR3 covers 14 residues. Trimming removed 5 bases from V and 0 bases from J; junction bases left unmatched: 1. The CDR3 is CAWASGSGANVLTF. CDR3 DNA: TGTGCCTGGGCTAGCGGCTCTGGGGCCAACGTCCTGACTTTC.

V is TRBV7-6 and J is TRBJ1-2; D is undetermined. From germline, CDR1 is SGHVS and CDR2 FNYEAQ. CDR3 size: 12 residues. V lost 2 bases to trimming and J lost 0 bases, with 1 base between them. The CDR3 region is CASSLTNYGYTF. Here the CDR3 DNA reads TGTGCCAGCAGCTTAACTAACTATGGCTACACCTTC.

This chain links TRBV4-1 with TRBJ1-1; 7 bases match TRBD1. The length of the CDR3 is 17 residues. Trimming at V came to 3 bases and at J to 1 base, leaving 11 bases not matched to a gene. Germline loops: CDR1 MGHRA, CDR2 YSYEKL. Here the CDR3 reads CASSQVFGGTENTEAFF. The CDR3 DNA reads TGCGCCAGCAGCCAGGTCTTTGGCGGGACAGAGAACACTGAAGCTTTCTTT.

The CDR3 protein is CASSARVGARVVDTQYF. CDR3 DNA sequence: TGTGCCAGCAGCGCACGAGTGGGAGCGAGGGTGGTCGATACGCAGTATTTT. The V and J genes are TRBV9 and TRBJ2-3; TRBD2 might be the D (5 bases). Trimming removed 3 bases at V and 6 bases at J, with 23 bases between. CDR3 size: 17 residues. CDR1 and CDR2 from the germline V gene are SGDLS and YYNGEE.

The V gene is TRBV27, the J gene TRBJ2-7, with D possibly called TRBD1 or TRBD2 (5 bases each). Trimming shortened V by 6 bases and J by 0 bases, and 18 bases separated the two germline ends. CDR1 and CDR2 from the germline V gene are MNHEY and SMNVEV (reference sequence). There are 16 residues in the CDR3. The CDR3 loop reads CASRWAGTADSYEQYF. Here the CDR3 DNA reads TGTGCCAGCAGATGGGCCGGGACGGCGGACTCCTACGAGCAGTACTTC.

The chain is built from TRBV7-2 and TRBJ2-5; 12 bases match TRBD2. From germline, CDR1 is SGHTA and CDR2 FQGNSA. Germline trimming cut 1 base from V and 3 bases from J; bases unmatched to any gene: 9. The CDR3 consists of 18 residues. The CDR3 loop is CASSLVRSSGRVEETQYF. CDR3 in DNA: TGTGCCAGCAGCTTAGTGAGGTCTAGCGGGAGGGTGGAAGAGACCCAGTACTTC.

The V gene is TRBV15, the J gene TRBJ2-3; D might be TRBD2 (6 bases). CDR1 is LNHNV and CDR2 is YYDKDF in the germline V gene (reference sequence). Trimming cost V 5 bases and J 3 bases, with 15 bases left between them. The length of the CDR3 is 15 residues. The CDR3 sequence is CATSPLRGVTDTQYF. Here the CDR3 DNA reads TGTGCCACCAGCCCCTTACGCGGGGTGACAGATACGCAGTATTTT.

As regards this clone: Other nucleotide sequences from this sample produce the same CDR3. V usage is TRBV27 and J usage is TRBJ2-1; a weak D match, TRBD2 (5 bases). V was cut by 2 bases and J by 4 bases, with 12 bases left in between. From germline, CDR1 is MNHEY and CDR2 SMNVEV (reference sequence). This CDR3 contains 15 residues. The CDR3 here is CASSLEGASYNEQFF. In DNA form, the CDR3 reads TGTGCCAGCAGTTTAGAGGGAGCGTCTTACAATGAGCAGTTCTTC.